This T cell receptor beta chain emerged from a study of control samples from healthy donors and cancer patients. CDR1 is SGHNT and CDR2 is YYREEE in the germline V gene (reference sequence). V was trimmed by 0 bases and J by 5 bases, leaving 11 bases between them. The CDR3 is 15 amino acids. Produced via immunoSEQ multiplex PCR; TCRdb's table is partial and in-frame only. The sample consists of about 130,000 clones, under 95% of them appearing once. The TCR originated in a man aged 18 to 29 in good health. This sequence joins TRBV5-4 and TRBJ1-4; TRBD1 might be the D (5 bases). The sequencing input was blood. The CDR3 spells CASSLAGGENEKLFF. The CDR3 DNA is TGTGCCAGCAGCTTGGCTGGGGGGGAGAATGAAAAACTGTTTTTT.